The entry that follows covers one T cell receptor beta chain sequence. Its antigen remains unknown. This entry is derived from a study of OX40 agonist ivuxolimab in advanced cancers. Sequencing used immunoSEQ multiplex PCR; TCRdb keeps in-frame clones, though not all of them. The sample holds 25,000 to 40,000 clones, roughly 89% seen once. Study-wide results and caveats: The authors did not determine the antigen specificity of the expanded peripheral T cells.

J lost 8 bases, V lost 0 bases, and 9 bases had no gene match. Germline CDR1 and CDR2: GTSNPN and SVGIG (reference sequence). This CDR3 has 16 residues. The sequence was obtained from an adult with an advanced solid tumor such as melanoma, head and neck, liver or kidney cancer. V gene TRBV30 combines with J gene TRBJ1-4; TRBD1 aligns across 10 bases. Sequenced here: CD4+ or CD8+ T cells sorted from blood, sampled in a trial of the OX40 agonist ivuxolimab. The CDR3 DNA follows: TGTGCCTGGAGTGTACTGGAGGGGACAGGGGCGGAAAAACTGTTTTTT. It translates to CAWSVLEGTGAEKLFF.